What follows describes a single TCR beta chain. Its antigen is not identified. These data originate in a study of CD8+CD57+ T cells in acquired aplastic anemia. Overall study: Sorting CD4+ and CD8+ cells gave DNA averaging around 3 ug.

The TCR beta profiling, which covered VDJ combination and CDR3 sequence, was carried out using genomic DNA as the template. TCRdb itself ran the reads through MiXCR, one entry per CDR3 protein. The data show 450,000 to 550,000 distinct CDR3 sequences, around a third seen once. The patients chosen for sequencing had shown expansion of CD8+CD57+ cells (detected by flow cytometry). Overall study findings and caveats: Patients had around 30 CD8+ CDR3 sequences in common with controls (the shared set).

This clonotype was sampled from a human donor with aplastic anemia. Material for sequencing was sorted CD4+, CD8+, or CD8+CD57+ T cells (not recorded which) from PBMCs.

The CDR3 coding sequence is TGTGCCAGCAGTGTAACTACAGGGGACCAACAAGAGACCCAGTACTTC. Its translation is CASSVTTGDQQETQYF. This chain connects TRBV9 to TRBJ2-5, with 7 bases aligning to TRBD1. Germline lookup yields CDR1 SGDLS and CDR2 YYNGEE. V shed 5 bases, J shed 2 bases, and the junction held 12 bases outside the gene matches. The CDR3 sequence is 16 residues long. Variable domain in full (rest from reference TRBV9 and TRBJ2-5): DSGVTQTPKHLITATGQRVTLRCSPRSGDLSVYWYQQSLDQGLQFLIQYYNGEERAKGNILERFSAQQFPDLHSELNLSSLELGDSALYFCASSVTTGDQQETQYFGPGTRLLVL.